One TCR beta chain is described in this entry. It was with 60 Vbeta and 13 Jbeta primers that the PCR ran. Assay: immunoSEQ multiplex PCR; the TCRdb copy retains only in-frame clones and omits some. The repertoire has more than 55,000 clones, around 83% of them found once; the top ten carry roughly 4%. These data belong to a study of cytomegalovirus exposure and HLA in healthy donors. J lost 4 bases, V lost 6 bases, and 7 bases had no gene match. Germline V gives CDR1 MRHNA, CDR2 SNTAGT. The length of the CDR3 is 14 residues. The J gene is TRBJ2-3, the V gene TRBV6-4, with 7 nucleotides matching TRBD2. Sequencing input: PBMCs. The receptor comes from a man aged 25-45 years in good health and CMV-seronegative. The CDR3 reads CASSEGGPADTQYF. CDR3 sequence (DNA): TGTGCCAGCAGCGAGGGAGGGCCAGCAGATACGCAGTATTTT.